This T cell receptor beta chain was captured by sequencing in a study of cytomegalovirus exposure and HLA in healthy donors. The PCR used 60 Vbeta and 13 Jbeta primers. The table came from immunoSEQ multiplex PCR; TCRdb's copy has only in-frame clones and leaves some out. The table has over 90,000 clones, 65% to 85% seen once. This clone was seen just once. Antigen: not known. The study, taken as a whole, reports: Later analysis demonstrated an association between a missense DCLRE1C variant and TCR beta V- and J-gene trimming.

The ends were cut back, 0 bases at V and 2 bases at J, with 9 bases in the middle. Germline CDR1 reads SGHRS; CDR2 reads YFSETQ. This CDR3 region has 14 residues. This TCR came from a woman aged 70-85 years in good health and CMV-seropositive. The sample comprised PBMCs. This chain joins TRBV5-1 and TRBJ2-7; D is unresolved. The DNA for the CDR3 is TGCGCCAGCAGCTTGGGGAGCAGAGCCTACGAGCAGTACTTC. Its translation: CASSLGSRAYEQYF.